Listed below are T cell receptor beta chains from one sample, sequenced in a study of blood T cells in healthy people across ages. MiXCR was run by TCRdb on the 5' RACE reads, yielding one entry per CDR3 protein. The sample holds about a million distinct CDR3 sequences, under 40% seen once. The sequenced material came from blood. These TCRs come from a man aged 18-30 years in good health. Both conserved end residues are part of each CDR3. The order of the fields is V gene, D gene, CDR3 protein. D genes are given only for firm matches.

TRBV20-1 . CSATDQRPYNSPLHF
TRBV20-1 . CSALDRPDLRAFF
TRBV24-1 . CATSDGTDEQFF
TRBV12-3/TRBV12-4 . CASSRGQIWSDNEQFF
TRBV6-6 TRBD2 CASSSGRGGLLTDTQYF
TRBV7-9 . CASSSYRDNYGYTF
TRBV20-1 . CSARDPRPGDYNSPLHF
TRBV28 . CASSTIWTYVEDTQYF
TRBV7-3 . CASSLTLWETQYF
TRBV20-1 . CSASSPDRDFTDTQYF
TRBV6-5 . CASSYPSHQGRDTDTQYF
TRBV7-7 TRBD1 CASSLDRGQDTQYF
TRBV6-6 TRBD2 CASSYPGLATRTDTQYF
TRBV6-2/TRBV6-3 TRBD1 CASSYSRTGGMNEQFF
TRBV4-2 . CASSQESGWGATDSNQPQHF
TRBV9 TRBD1 CAGSVGTASYNEQFF
TRBV7-2 TRBD2 CASSLWRGSGTDTQYF
TRBV4-2 TRBD2 CASSQDGEGSYEQYF
TRBV7-6 . CASSLKRGAPDTQYF
TRBV11-2 . CASSEGGQPFQETQYF
TRBV27 TRBD2 CASSLWPSGRGNEQFF
TRBV6-5 TRBD1 CASRQTGRTEAFF
TRBV6-5 . CASSLTGRSTDTRYF
TRBV25-1 . CASSEPDPYEQYF
TRBV28 . CASKTLGTLAYEQYF
TRBV7-2 . CASSLIKWTPYNEQFF
TRBV12-3/TRBV12-4 . CASSTDREQFF
TRBV6-6 . CASSYIGGSYGYTF
TRBV6-5 . CASSYSSSRYSNQPQHF
TRBV29-1 TRBD1 CSGVDRGRGYTF
TRBV24-1 TRBD2 CATSLTGGPGEQFF
TRBV4-2 TRBD1 CASSQEDRAGEKLFF
TRBV18 . CASSPGPPSNQPQHF